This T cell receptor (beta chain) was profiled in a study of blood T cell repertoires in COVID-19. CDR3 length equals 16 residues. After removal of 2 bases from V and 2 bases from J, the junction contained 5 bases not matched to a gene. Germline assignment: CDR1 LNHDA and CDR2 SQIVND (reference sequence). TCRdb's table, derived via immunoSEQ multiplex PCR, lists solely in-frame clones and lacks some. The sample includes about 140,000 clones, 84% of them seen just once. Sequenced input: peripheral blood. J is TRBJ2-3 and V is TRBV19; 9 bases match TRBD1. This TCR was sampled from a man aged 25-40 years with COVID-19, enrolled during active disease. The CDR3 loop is CASSIMGTGHTDTQYF. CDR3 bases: TGTGCCAGTAGTATAATGGGGACAGGGCACACAGATACGCAGTATTTT.